The 15 T cell receptor beta chains listed next were all sequenced from one sample in a study of blood T cell repertoires in COVID-19. The assay was immunoSEQ multiplex PCR, and TCRdb's table has in-frame clones only and misses some. The table records 190,000 or so clones, approximately 86% of them present only once. Source material: peripheral blood. Every receptor here comes from a man aged 40-55 years with active or convalescent COVID-19.

The rearrangement uses TRBV6-5 and TRBJ2-3; maybe TRBD2 (6 bases). Trimming stripped 2 bases from V and 7 bases from J, with 13 bases between. The CDR3 has 14 residues. Per the germline V gene, CDR1 is MNHEY and CDR2 is SVGAGI. The CDR3 protein is CASSYLGTPNTQYF. The CDR3 nucleotides are TGTGCCAGCAGTTACCTGGGGACTCCCAATACGCAGTATTTT.

The sample holds one count of this clone. The V gene is TRBV6-4, the J gene TRBJ2-1, with D unclear. The CDR3 runs 13 residues. V dropped 5 bases and J dropped 7 bases, with 12 bases sitting between them. CDR1 and CDR2 (germline): MRHNA, SNTAGT. The CDR3 DNA follows: TGTGCCAGCAGTACCCAACGAGAAAATGAGCAGTTCTTC. As protein: CASSTQRENEQFF.

The rearrangement uses TRBV2 and TRBJ1-5; D is ambiguous. The germline V gene encodes CDR1 SNHLY and CDR2 FYNNEI. The CDR3 contains 15 residues. V was cut by 3 bases and J by 5 bases, with 14 bases left in between. The CDR3 is CASSDFAGFDQPQHF. CDR3 nucleotide sequence: TGTGCCAGCAGTGACTTTGCAGGTTTTGATCAGCCCCAGCATTTT.

A single count supports this clone. The V gene is TRBV12-3 or TRBV12-4, the J gene TRBJ1-2, with a tentative D call TRBD1 (5 bases). The V end lost 10 bases, the J end lost 4 bases, and 13 bases lay between the germline ends. The length of the CDR3 is 12 residues. The CDR3 here is CAISGRGYGYTF. In nucleotides, the CDR3 is TGTGCCATCTCGGGGAGGGGCTATGGCTACACCTTC.

The V and J genes are TRBV2 and TRBJ1-3; the match to TRBD1 covers 7 bases. Germline V gene lookup returns CDR1 SNHLY and CDR2 FYNNEI. The V segment lost 5 bases and the J segment 0 bases; nucleotides outside the gene matches: 7. CDR3 size: 16 residues. The CDR3: CASSHRGYHSGNTIYF. The CDR3 nucleotides are TGTGCCAGCAGTCACAGGGGTTATCACTCTGGAAACACCATATATTTT. The whole variable domain, remainder taken from reference TRBV2 and TRBJ1-3, is EPEVTQTPSHQVTQMGQEVILRCVPISNHLYFYWYRQILGQKVEFLVSFYNNEISEKSEIFDDQFSVERPDGSNFTLKIRSTKLEDSAMYFCASSHRGYHSGNTIYFGEGSWLTVV.

This CDR3 is CASSLSRYYGYTF. CDR3 in DNA: TGTGCCAGCAGCTTAAGCAGATACTATGGCTACACCTTC. The chain carries TRBV7-3 and TRBJ1-2; no definite D call. V was cut by 1 base and J by 3 bases, with 6 bases left in between. The CDR3 runs to 13 residues. Germline V gene lookup returns CDR1 SGHTA and CDR2 FQGTGA.

The rearrangement uses TRBV5-1 and TRBJ1-4; TRBD1 is a possible D gene (5 bases). The CDR3 is 14 amino acids. Trimming took off 4 bases at V and 3 bases at J, with 10 bases between the two ends. Germline CDR1 reads SGHRS; CDR2 reads YFSETQ. CDR3 in DNA: TGCGCCAGCAGCGCTAAGGGGTCTAATGAAAAACTGTTTTTT. Translating it yields CASSAKGSNEKLFF.

CDR3 DNA sequence: TGTGCCAGCTCACCAGTGACTAGACAACAAGAGACCCAGTACTTC. Protein: CASSPVTRQQETQYF. The chain couples TRBV18 to TRBJ2-5; perhaps TRBD2 as D (6 bases). The CDR3 totals 15 residues. V was clipped by 2 bases and J by 2 bases, with 12 bases between them. The V gene's germline CDR1 is KGHSH and CDR2 LQKENI.

This clone has more than one count but fewer than ten. The rearrangement uses TRBV7-6 and TRBJ1-1; tentatively, D is TRBD1 (6 bases). CDR1 and CDR2 (germline): SGHVS, FNYEAQ. The V end lost 6 bases, the J end lost 1 base, and 9 bases lay between the germline ends. CDR3 length: 13 amino acids. DNA for the CDR3: TGTGCCAGCAGTCTACAGGGGAACACTGAAGCTTTCTTT. Translating it yields CASSLQGNTEAFF.

In this sample, this clone turned up once. This chain joins TRBV19 and TRBJ1-6; D gene ambiguous. CDR3 length equals 15 residues. Trimming took off 4 bases at V and 9 bases at J, with 16 bases between the two ends. Germline CDR1 LNHDA, CDR2 SQIVND (reference sequence). As DNA, the CDR3 is TGTGCCAGTAGTACCACGACCGGGATATCTTCACCCCTCCACTTT. Translation gives CASSTTTGISSPLHF.

This sequence joins TRBV30 and TRBJ2-7; the D gene is possibly TRBD2 (5 bases). Germline lookup yields CDR1 GTSNPN and CDR2 SVGIG (reference sequence). There are 15 residues in the CDR3. The germline V and J ends were trimmed by 3 bases and 5 bases, with 20 bases remaining between them. CDR3 protein: CAWSPSSGRLNEQYF. Here the CDR3 DNA reads TGTGCCTGGAGCCCCTCCTCGGGGAGATTGAACGAGCAGTACTTC.

The genes are TRBV4-3 and TRBJ2-1, with 9 bases matching TRBD2. The ends lost 1 base at V and 8 bases at J; junction bases unmatched: 12. CDR3 size: 17 residues. Germline V gene sequence: CDR1 LGHNA, CDR2 YSLEER. This chain's CDR3 is CASSQAPIAGGLDEQFF. CDR3 nucleotide sequence: TGCGCCAGCAGCCAAGCCCCAATTGCGGGGGGGCTGGATGAGCAGTTCTTC.

V usage is TRBV29-1 and J usage is TRBJ1-3; unclear D gene. Per germline, CDR1 SQVTM and CDR2 ANQGSEA. This CDR3 comprises 14 residues. Trimming left V 2 bases short and J 0 bases short, with 8 bases between. CDR3 in DNA: TGCAGCGTTGAATCAGGCTTCTCTGGAAACACCATATATTTT. Translating gives CSVESGFSGNTIYF.

The V gene is TRBV14, the J gene TRBJ2-2; D unclear. The CDR3 extends over 13 amino acids. CDR1 is SGHDN, CDR2 FVKESK, per germline. The V end was cut by 2 bases, the J end by 4 bases, with 5 bases between. CDR3 sequence: CASSQYGTGELFF. DNA for the CDR3: TGTGCCAGCAGCCAATACGGCACCGGGGAGCTGTTTTTT.

The chain has TRBV28 and TRBJ2-1, with 15 bases that match TRBD2. Germline-derived CDR1 and CDR2 are MDHEN and SYDVKM. The ends lost 6 bases at V and 6 bases at J; junction bases unmatched: 6. This CDR3 contains 16 residues. The CDR3 bases are TGTGCCAGCAGCCATTCGGGACTAGCGGGGGGCAATGAGCAGTTCTTC. Encoded protein: CASSHSGLAGGNEQFF.